The clone carrying this T cell receptor (beta chain) was counted many times. Its antigen is currently unknown. The time point: longitudinal time-point 2. This sample is drawn from a study of neurological immune-mediated disorders. Synthesis of cDNA was performed by 5'RACE using 10-nucleotide random UMIs. Each CDR3 protein gets one entry after TCRdb re-called the 5' RACE reads with MiXCR. The table includes some 45,000 distinct CDR3 sequences, approximately 14% detected once. Germline lookup yields CDR1 SGHRS and CDR2 YFSETQ. The CDR3 has 14 residues. Germline trimming cut 4 bases from V and 3 bases from J; bases unmatched to any gene: 6. General observations from the study: The most TCR clonal expansion was seen in HTLV-1-associated myelopathy, whereas the least was seen in multiple sclerosis, below the level in healthy controls.

The source material was PBMCs. The TCR was taken from a male donor with HTLV-1-associated myelopathy (HAM/TSP). V and J are TRBV5-1 and TRBJ1-1, with 7 bases aligning to TRBD1. Here the CDR3 DNA reads TGCGCCAGCAGCCCGGGACAGTTGGACACTGAAGCTTTCTTT. As protein: CASSPGQLDTEAFF.